The clone carrying this TCR beta chain was seen a few times. Its antigen is unidentified. The data were taken from a study of post-analysis software for immune sequencing data. Study outcomes and limitations: A few TRBV segments (TRBV5-6, TRBV5-1 and TRBV20-1 among them) occurred more frequently in patients than in controls. The F measure placed samples prepared in the same batch into strongly shared clusters. In multiple sclerosis, normalized Chao1 diversity was significantly below that of controls.

Germline CDR1 LGHNT, CDR2 FRNRAP. The CDR3 contains 11 residues. V was clipped by 6 bases and J by 1 base, with 3 bases between them. Unique molecular identifiers had been added to the TCR beta cDNA libraries. A single record per CDR3 protein comes from TCRdb applying MiXCR to the PCR reads. The sample consists of around 400,000 distinct CDR3 sequences, about 40% of them appearing once. J is TRBJ2-5 and V is TRBV12-5; the D is unclear. This receptor was identified in a girl aged 2-10 years with multiple sclerosis. The sample comprised blood. The CDR3 loop reads CASGSQETQYF. CDR3 in DNA: TGTGCTAGTGGCAGCCAAGAGACCCAGTACTTC.